These T cell receptor beta chains were read from a single sample in a study of cytotoxic CD8 clonotypes in ibrutinib-treated CLL. Profiling relied on immunoSEQ multiplex PCR, and the TCRdb table lists in-frame clones only, not all of them. The table has approximately 84,000 clones, 79% seen once. Specimen: PBMCs, collected after 12 months of ibrutinib treatment. The receptors come from a human donor with chronic lymphocytic leukemia. CDR3s include the opening cysteine and the closing phenylalanine or tryptophan. Fields, in order: V gene, clone size, D gene, J gene, CDR3 protein, CDR3 DNA. The D gene is left open where the match is weak. Clone sizes are given selectively: once, few, many, or a class where the clone is expanded.

TRBV29-1	-	TRBD1	TRBJ2-7	CSVQTGTYEQYF	TGCAGCGTCCAGACAGGGACCTACGAGCAGTACTTC
TRBV5-8	-	-	TRBJ2-4	CASSFGVGRGAKNIQYF	TGTGCCAGCAGCTTCGGGGTGGGGCGGGGAGCCAAAAACATTCAGTACTTC
TRBV20-1	once	-	TRBJ1-2	CSARGPLVVTF	TGCAGTGCTAGAGGACCCCTGGTGGTCACCTTC
TRBV10-3	once	TRBD1	TRBJ1-1	CAIKQGRLNTEAFF	TGTGCCATCAAACAGGGGCGCTTGAACACTGAAGCTTTCTTT
TRBV7-3	-	-	TRBJ2-2	CASSLGATGELFF	TGTGCCAGCAGCTTAGGGGCTACCGGGGAGCTGTTTTTT
TRBV20-1	-	-	TRBJ2-3	CSAQLGDTQYF	TGCAGTGCACAACTGGGGGATACGCAGTATTTT
TRBV20-1	-	-	TRBJ2-3	CSARWGDTQYF	TGCAGTGCCCGTTGGGGTGATACGCAGTATTTT
TRBV6-5	-	-	TRBJ2-7	CASSYSFASSYEQYF	TGTGCCAGCAGTTACTCGTTTGCTAGCTCCTACGAGCAGTACTTC
TRBV5-1	-	-	TRBJ2-5	CASSPLGETQYF	TGCGCCAGCAGCCCCTTGGGGGAGACCCAGTACTTC
TRBV28	few	-	TRBJ2-7	CASSVRSYEQYF	TGTGCCAGCAGCGTGAGGAGCTACGAGCAGTACTTC
TRBV7-3	-	TRBD1	TRBJ1-2	CASSTQTGDYGYTF	TGTGCCAGCAGCACTCAGACAGGGGACTATGGCTACACCTTC
TRBV30	-	-	TRBJ2-7	CAWSVLWKGYEQYF	TGTGCCTGGAGTGTGTTGTGGAAGGGCTACGAGCAGTACTTC
TRBV28	once	-	TRBJ2-2	CASSLWGQNTGELFF	TGTGCCAGCAGTTTATGGGGACAGAACACCGGGGAGCTGTTTTTT
TRBV11-1	-	TRBD1	TRBJ1-2	CASSPDRERGGYTF	TGTGCCAGCAGCCCGGACAGGGAGAGAGGTGGCTACACCTTC
TRBV6-6	-	-	TRBJ1-2	CASTYGGHYGYTF	TGTGCCAGCACCTATGGGGGACACTATGGCTACACCTTC
TRBV6-6	-	TRBD2	TRBJ2-3	CASSYSRAGVTDTQYF	TGTGCCAGCAGTTACTCCCGAGCGGGGGTCACAGATACGCAGTATTTT
TRBV6-5	-	-	TRBJ2-2	CASTAPNTGELFF	TGTGCCAGCACGGCCCCGAACACCGGGGAGCTGTTTTTT
TRBV7-2	-	TRBD1	TRBJ2-5	CASSPRAQGAGETQYF	TGTGCCAGCAGCCCCCGGGCACAGGGGGCTGGGGAGACCCAGTACTTC
TRBV2	few	-	TRBJ2-1	CASSEDSNEQFF	TGTGCCAGCAGCGAAGACAGCAATGAGCAGTTCTTC
TRBV10-3	-	TRBD2	TRBJ2-2	CAISASGAPNTGELFF	TGTGCCATCAGTGCCAGCGGGGCCCCTAACACCGGGGAGCTGTTTTTT
TRBV5-1	-	-	TRBJ2-5	CASSGTNQETQYF	TGCGCCAGCAGCGGGACGAACCAAGAGACCCAGTACTTC
TRBV30	once	-	TRBJ1-5	CAWSLGGYSNQPQHF	TGTGCCTGGAGTTTGGGCGGGTATAGCAATCAGCCCCAGCATTTT
TRBV5-6	-	TRBD1	TRBJ2-3	CASSLDGPGTGRADTQYF	TGTGCCAGCAGCTTGGACGGCCCCGGGACAGGGCGTGCAGATACGCAGTATTTT
TRBV9	-	-	TRBJ2-7	CASSVVPGTGQYF	TGTGCCAGCAGCGTAGTCCCGGGGACGGGGCAGTACTTC
TRBV7-9	-	TRBD1	TRBJ2-5	CASSAPGQGQETQYF	TGTGCCAGCAGCGCCCCAGGACAGGGCCAAGAGACCCAGTACTTC
TRBV19	once	TRBD1	TRBJ1-5	CASSIGDRAGGQPQHF	TGTGCCAGTAGTATAGGGGACAGGGCGGGAGGACAGCCCCAGCATTTT
TRBV9	-	-	TRBJ2-3	CASSATGGDTQYF	TGTGCCAGCAGCGCCACGGGTGGAGATACGCAGTATTTT
TRBV27	-	-	TRBJ1-2	CASSRDLYGYTF	TGTGCCAGCTCCCGGGACCTCTATGGCTACACCTTC
TRBV2	-	TRBD2	TRBJ2-3	CASRGGGSGASTDTQYF	TGTGCCAGCAGAGGGGGGGGTAGCGGGGCAAGCACAGATACGCAGTATTTT
TRBV12-2	-	-	TRBJ2-5	CASRLEPTAKETQYF	TGTGCAAGTCGCTTAGAGCCCACAGCAAAAGAGACCCAGTACTTC
TRBV18	once	-	TRBJ1-2	CASSRTTGSYGYTF	TGTGCCAGCTCACGGACGACAGGTTCCTATGGCTACACCTTC
TRBV7-6	-	TRBD2	TRBJ2-7	CASSPGGLAGFGQYF	TGTGCCAGCAGCCCCGGGGGACTAGCGGGCTTCGGGCAGTACTTC
TRBV28	once	-	TRBJ2-6	CASSLVGSSGANVLTF	TGTGCCAGCAGTTTAGTCGGATCCTCTGGGGCCAACGTCCTGACTTTC
TRBV10-3	-	-	TRBJ2-7	CAIPGPTSYEQYF	TGTGCCATCCCGGGACCGACTTCCTACGAGCAGTACTTC
TRBV2	few	-	TRBJ2-7	CASSDGVWNEQYF	TGTGCCAGCAGTGACGGGGTTTGGAACGAGCAGTACTTC
TRBV29-1	-	TRBD1	TRBJ2-7	CSVTGTGWYEQYF	TGCAGCGTTACGGGGACAGGGTGGTACGAGCAGTACTTC
TRBV28	-	-	TRBJ1-2	CASSTRWRRVYGYTF	TGTGCCAGCAGTACCCGGTGGCGGAGGGTCTATGGCTACACCTTC
TRBV15	-	TRBD1	TRBJ2-5	CATSPGTVLGEQYF	TGTGCCACCAGCCCCGGGACAGTCCTGGGTGAGCAGTACTTC
TRBV5-1	-	-	TRBJ1-2	CASSLGESNSQGYTF	TGCGCCAGCAGCTTGGGAGAATCAAACAGTCAAGGCTACACCTTC
TRBV5-1	-	TRBD2	TRBJ2-7	CASSSGLAIHEQYF	TGCGCCAGCAGCTCAGGACTAGCGATCCACGAGCAGTACTTC
TRBV5-1	-	TRBD1	TRBJ1-1	CASSFSRGDTEAFF	TGCGCCAGCAGCTTTTCCAGGGGGGACACTGAAGCTTTCTTT